This T cell receptor (beta chain) was retrieved from a study of cytomegalovirus exposure and HLA in healthy donors. Only in-frame clones appear in the TCRdb table, and some are missing; sequencing was by immunoSEQ multiplex PCR. The table lists roughly 150,000 clones, 89% of them singletons. V was trimmed by 0 bases and J by 4 bases, leaving 11 bases between them. The CDR3 covers 15 residues. Germline V gives CDR1 MNHEY, CDR2 SVGAGI. Sequenced material: PBMCs. The chain is built from TRBV6-5 and TRBJ2-3; D unresolved. The receptor's source is a woman younger than 30 in good health and CMV-seropositive. The CDR3 DNA is TGTGCCAGCAGTTACTCGTTCGTGAGCCCAGATACGCAGTATTTT. Protein: CASSYSFVSPDTQYF.